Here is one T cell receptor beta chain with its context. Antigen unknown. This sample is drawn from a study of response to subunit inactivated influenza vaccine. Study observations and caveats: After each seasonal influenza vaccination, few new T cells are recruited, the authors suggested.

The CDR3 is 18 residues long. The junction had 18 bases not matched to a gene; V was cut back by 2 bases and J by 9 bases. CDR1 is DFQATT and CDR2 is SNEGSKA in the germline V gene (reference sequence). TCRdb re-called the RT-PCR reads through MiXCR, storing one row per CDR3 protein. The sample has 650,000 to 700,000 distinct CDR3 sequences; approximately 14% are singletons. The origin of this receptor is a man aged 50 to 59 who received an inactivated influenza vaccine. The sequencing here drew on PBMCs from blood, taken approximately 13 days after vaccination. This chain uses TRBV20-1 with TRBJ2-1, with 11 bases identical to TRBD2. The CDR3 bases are TGCAGTGCTAGACGCCCCTGGACTAGCGGGTCTTTATCCAGTGAGCAGTTCTTC. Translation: CSARRPWTSGSLSSEQFF.